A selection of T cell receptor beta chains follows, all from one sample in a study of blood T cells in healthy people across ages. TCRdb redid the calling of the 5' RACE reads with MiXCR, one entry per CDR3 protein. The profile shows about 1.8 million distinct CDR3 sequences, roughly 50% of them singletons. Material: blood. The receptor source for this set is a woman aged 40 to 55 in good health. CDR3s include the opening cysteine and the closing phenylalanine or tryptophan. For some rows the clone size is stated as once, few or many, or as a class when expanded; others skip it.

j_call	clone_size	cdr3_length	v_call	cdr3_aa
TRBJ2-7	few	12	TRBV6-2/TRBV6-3	CASSLQGVEQYF
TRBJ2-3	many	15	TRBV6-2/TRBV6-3	CASSTGTSGTDTQYF
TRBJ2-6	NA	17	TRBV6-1	CASSAGQALSGANVLTF
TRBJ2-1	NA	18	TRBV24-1	CATSDRSLTSRNYNEQFF
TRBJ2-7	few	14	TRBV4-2	CASSQDDYSYEQYF
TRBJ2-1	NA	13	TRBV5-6	CASSLWRGVGQFF
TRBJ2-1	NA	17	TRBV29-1	CSVKGLEGFSSYNEQFF
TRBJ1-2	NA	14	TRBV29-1	CSVLTTGTNYGYTF
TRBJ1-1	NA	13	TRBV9	CASSVGSAGPAFF
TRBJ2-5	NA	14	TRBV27	CASSFGPAQETQYF
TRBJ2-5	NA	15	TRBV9	CASSPWDSPGETQYF
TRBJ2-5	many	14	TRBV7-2	CASSLQGRGETQYF
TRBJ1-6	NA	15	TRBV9	CASSVESSYNSPLHF
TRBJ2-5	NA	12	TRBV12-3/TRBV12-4	CASIVPQETQYF
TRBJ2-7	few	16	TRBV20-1	CSARGLESGVSYEQYF
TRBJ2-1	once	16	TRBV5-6	CASSLAGLGIYNEQFF
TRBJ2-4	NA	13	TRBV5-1	CASSLPGTGGQYF
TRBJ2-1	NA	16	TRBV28	CASSFGGADSYNEQFF
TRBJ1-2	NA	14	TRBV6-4	CASSDSPGRYGYTF
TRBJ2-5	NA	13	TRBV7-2	CASSPSGGVEQYF
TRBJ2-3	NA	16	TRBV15	CATSSRTSGGSDTQYF
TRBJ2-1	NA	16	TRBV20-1	CSARGGSRGAYNEQFF
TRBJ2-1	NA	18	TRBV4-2	CASSQARTTSGLHNEQFF
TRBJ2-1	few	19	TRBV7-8	CASSAYPNMGQGIVDEQFF